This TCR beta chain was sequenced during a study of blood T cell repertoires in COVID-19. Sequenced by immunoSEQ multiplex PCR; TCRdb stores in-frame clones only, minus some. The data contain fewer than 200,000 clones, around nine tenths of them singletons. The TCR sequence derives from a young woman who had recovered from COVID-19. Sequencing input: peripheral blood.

The CDR3 DNA reads as TGTGCCACCAGTGATCCGAATCAGGGGAGCACTGAAGCTTTCTTT. It is translated as CATSDPNQGSTEAFF. This sequence joins TRBV24-1 and TRBJ1-1; D might be TRBD1 (6 bases). The CDR3 length is 15 residues. The V gene's germline CDR1 is KGHDR and CDR2 SFDVKD. Trimming stripped 3 bases from V and 4 bases from J, with 14 bases between.